The 15 T cell receptor beta chains in this list originate from one sample, sequenced in a study of post-analysis software for immune sequencing data. General study results and limits: Patients carried several TRBV segments more frequently than controls did, and TRBV5-6, TRBV5-1 and TRBV20-1 were among them.

Unique molecular identifiers featured in each of the TCR beta cDNA libraries. Each CDR3 protein gets one entry after TCRdb re-called the PCR reads with MiXCR. The sample carries some 690,000 distinct CDR3 sequences, roughly three fifths recorded once. No antigens are known for them. The sample comprised blood. These receptors were collected from a girl aged 2 to 9 with multiple sclerosis.

This clonotype was seen more than once but under ten times. V is TRBV10-2 and J is TRBJ2-3; 9 positions agree with TRBD1. After removal of 10 bases from V and 6 bases from J, the junction contained 8 bases not matched to a gene. The germline V gene has CDR1 WSHSY and CDR2 SAAADI. The CDR3 is 13 amino acids. As DNA, the CDR3 is TGCGCCACCCGGACAGGGGCTTTGGATACGCAGTATTTT. It translates to CATRTGALDTQYF.

The V call is TRBV29-1, the J call TRBJ2-3; 10 bases match TRBD1. The trim removed 6 bases at V and 4 bases at J, leaving 22 bases unmatched. Germline V lookup: CDR1 SQVTM, CDR2 ANQGSEA. This CDR3 contains 19 residues. Here the CDR3 DNA reads TGCAGCGTCTGTGGTGGGACAGGGGAATGGGTAGAGGAAGCAGATACGCAGTATTTT. This translates into CSVCGGTGEWVEEADTQYF.

The rearrangement joins TRBV20-1 to TRBJ2-1; TRBD2 might be the D (6 bases). The CDR3 covers 15 residues. Germline V gene lookup returns CDR1 DFQATT and CDR2 SNEGSKA (reference sequence). V lost 6 bases and J 4 bases, leaving 19 bases between the germline ends. CDR3 sequence reads: CSAASDKSGYNEQFF. In nucleotides, the CDR3 is TGCAGTGCAGCTAGCGACAAATCCGGGTACAATGAGCAGTTCTTC.

The rearrangement uses TRBV20-1 and TRBJ2-1, with 13 bases identical to TRBD2. V lost 7 bases, J lost 1 base, and 10 bases stayed unmatched. This CDR3 contains 17 residues. Germline CDR1 DFQATT, CDR2 SNEGSKA (reference sequence). The CDR3 nucleotides read TGCAGTGTCCCTGGACTAGCGGGGGCGCGATCCTACAATGAGCAGTTCTTC. Translating it yields CSVPGLAGARSYNEQFF.

V usage is TRBV20-1 and J usage is TRBJ2-1; possible D gene TRBD1, 5 bases. Trimming left V 4 bases short and J 0 bases short, with 13 bases between. Per germline, CDR1 DFQATT and CDR2 SNEGSKA (reference sequence). This CDR3 is built from 15 residues. CDR3 in amino acids: CSATPGHNSYNEQFF. CDR3 sequence (DNA): TGCAGTGCTACTCCCGGACACAACTCCTACAATGAGCAGTTCTTC.

The V and J genes are TRBV6-1 and TRBJ2-5; D unresolved. Germline CDR1 is MNHNS and CDR2 is SASEGT. The CDR3 is made up of 12 amino acids. With 6 bases removed from V and 1 base from J, the gap between germline ends came to 6 bases. CDR3 in amino acids: CASRARQETQYF. The CDR3 region has the DNA TGTGCCAGCAGAGCCCGCCAAGAGACCCAGTACTTC.

This sequence joins TRBV4-2 and TRBJ2-5; tentatively, D is TRBD2 (5 bases). This CDR3 comprises 15 residues. V dropped 5 bases and J dropped 4 bases, with 17 bases sitting between them. Germline loops: CDR1 LGHNA, CDR2 YNFKEQ. CDR3 sequence (DNA): TGTGCCAGCAGCGAAAGTACTAGGTTCACAGAGACCCAGTACTTC. The encoded protein is CASSESTRFTETQYF.

This chain links TRBV11-2 with TRBJ2-1, with 12 bases matching TRBD2. The CDR3 sequence is 17 residues long. V lost 1 base to trimming and J lost 9 bases; unmatched junction nucleotides: 10. Germline values: CDR1 SGHAT, CDR2 FQNNGV. The CDR3 DNA reads as TGTGCCAGCAGCTTAGTGGGTAGGCTAGCGGGGGGGGGTGAGCAGTTCTTC. Its translation is CASSLVGRLAGGGEQFF.

The rearrangement uses TRBV3-1 and TRBJ2-3; possible D gene TRBD2, 6 bases. This CDR3 has 14 amino acids. Trimming pared 0 bases from V and 4 bases from J, leaving 8 bases between. From germline, CDR1 is LGHDT and CDR2 YNNKEL (reference sequence). The CDR3 loop reads CASSQERDSDTQYF. DNA for the CDR3: TGTGCCAGCAGCCAAGAAAGGGACTCAGATACGCAGTATTTT.

This clonotype was recorded a few times. The chain links TRBV5-5 to TRBJ2-1, with D perhaps matching TRBD2 (5 bases). Trimming left V 0 bases short and J 2 bases short, with 12 bases between. From germline, CDR1 is SGHKS and CDR2 YYEKEE (reference sequence). The CDR3 is made up of 16 amino acids. The DNA of the CDR3 is TGTGCCAGCAGCTTGGAAGTAAGAGGGCCCTACAATGAGCAGTTCTTC. Translated: CASSLEVRGPYNEQFF.

J is TRBJ2-3 and V is TRBV12-3 or TRBV12-4; TRBD2 might be the D (5 bases). This CDR3 comprises 13 residues. The V end was cut by 6 bases, the J end by 2 bases, with 9 bases between. Here the CDR3 reads CASRPDYTDTQYF. In DNA, the CDR3 is TGTGCCAGCAGGCCCGACTACACAGATACGCAGTATTTT.

This rearrangement joins TRBV20-1 to TRBJ1-1; 7 bases fit TRBD1. Germline CDR1 reads DFQATT; CDR2 reads SNEGSKA (reference sequence). The CDR3 is 13 residues long. Trimming at V came to 4 bases and at J to 5 bases, leaving 7 bases not matched to a gene. CDR3 in DNA: TGCAGTGCTACGGGGGCAGGGGGGACTGAAGCTTTCTTT. Its translation: CSATGAGGTEAFF.

This clonotype has only a few counts. The chain couples TRBV20-1 to TRBJ2-7, with 7 bases identical to TRBD1. Germline trimming cut 7 bases from V and 3 bases from J; bases unmatched to any gene: 6. Germline values: CDR1 DFQATT, CDR2 SNEGSKA (reference sequence). This CDR3 contains 12 residues. This chain's CDR3 is CSGGRGNYEQYF. CDR3 nucleotide sequence: TGCAGTGGAGGCAGGGGGAACTACGAGCAGTACTTC.

The chain combines TRBV20-1 with TRBJ2-7, with TRBD1 as a possible D gene (7 bases). In germline, CDR1 is DFQATT, CDR2 SNEGSKA (reference sequence). The CDR3 loop spans 13 amino acids. Between the trimmed V and J ends, which lost 5 bases and 5 bases, there was a span of 16 bases. The CDR3 spells CSAPVGGGNEQYF. In DNA, the CDR3 is TGCAGTGCTCCCGTCGGAGGGGGCAACGAGCAGTACTTC.

Regarding this clonotype: At one end, the junction sequence differs from germline, possibly due to a read error. The V call is TRBV30, the J call TRBJ1-1; 11 bases align to TRBD1. CDR1 is GTSNPN, CDR2 SVGIG, per germline (reference sequence). The CDR3 runs 14 residues. CDR3 amino acids: CAWTWTGGATGAFF. CDR3 nucleotide sequence: TGTGCCTGGACTTGGACAGGGGGCGCGACTGGAGCTTTCTTT. The whole variable domain, filled in from reference TRBV30 and TRBJ1-1, reads SQTIHQWPATLVQPVGSPLSLECTVEGTSNPNLYWYRQAAGRGLQLLFYSVGIGQISSEVPQNLSASRPQDRQFILSSKKLLLSDSGFYLCAWTWTGGATGAFFGQGTRLTVV.